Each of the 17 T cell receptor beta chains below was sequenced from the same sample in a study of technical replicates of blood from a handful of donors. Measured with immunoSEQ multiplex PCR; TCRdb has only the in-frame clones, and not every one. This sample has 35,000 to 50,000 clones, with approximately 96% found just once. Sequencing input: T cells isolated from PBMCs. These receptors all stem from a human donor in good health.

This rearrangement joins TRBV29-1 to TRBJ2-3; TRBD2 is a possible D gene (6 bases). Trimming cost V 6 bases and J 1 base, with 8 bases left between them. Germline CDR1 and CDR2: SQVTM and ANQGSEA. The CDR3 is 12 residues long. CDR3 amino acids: CSVRLGTDTQYF. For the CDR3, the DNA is TGCAGCGTCCGACTAGGCACAGATACGCAGTATTTT.

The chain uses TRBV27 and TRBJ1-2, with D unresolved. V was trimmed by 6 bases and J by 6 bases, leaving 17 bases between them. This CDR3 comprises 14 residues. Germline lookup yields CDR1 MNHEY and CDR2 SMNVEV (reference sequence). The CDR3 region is CASSPGPKKDGYTF. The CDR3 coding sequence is TGTGCCAGCAGCCCTGGGCCCAAGAAGGATGGCTACACCTTC.

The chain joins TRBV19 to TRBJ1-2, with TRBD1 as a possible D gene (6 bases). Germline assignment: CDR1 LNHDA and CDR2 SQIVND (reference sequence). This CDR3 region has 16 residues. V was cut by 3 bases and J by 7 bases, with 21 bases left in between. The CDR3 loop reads CASSILDPGRGSGYTF. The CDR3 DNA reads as TGTGCCAGTAGTATTTTGGACCCGGGCAGGGGAAGTGGCTACACCTTC.

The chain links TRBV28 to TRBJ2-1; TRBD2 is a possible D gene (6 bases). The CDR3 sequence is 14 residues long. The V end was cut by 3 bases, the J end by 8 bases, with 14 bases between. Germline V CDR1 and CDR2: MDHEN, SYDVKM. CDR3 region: CASSLGRQTDEQFF. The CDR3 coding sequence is TGTGCCAGCAGTTTGGGGAGGCAAACCGATGAGCAGTTCTTC.

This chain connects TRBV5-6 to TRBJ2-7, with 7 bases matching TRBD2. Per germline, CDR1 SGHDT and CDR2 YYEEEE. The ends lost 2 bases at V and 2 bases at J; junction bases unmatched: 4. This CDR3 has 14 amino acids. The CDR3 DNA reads TGTGCCAGCAGCTTTAGCGGGCCTGCCTACGAGCAGTACTTC. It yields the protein CASSFSGPAYEQYF.

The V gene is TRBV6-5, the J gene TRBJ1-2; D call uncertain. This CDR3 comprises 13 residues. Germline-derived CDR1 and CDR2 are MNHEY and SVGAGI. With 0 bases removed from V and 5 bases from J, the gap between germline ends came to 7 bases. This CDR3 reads CASSYSTYYGYTF. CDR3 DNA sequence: TGTGCCAGCAGTTACTCGACATATTATGGCTACACCTTC.

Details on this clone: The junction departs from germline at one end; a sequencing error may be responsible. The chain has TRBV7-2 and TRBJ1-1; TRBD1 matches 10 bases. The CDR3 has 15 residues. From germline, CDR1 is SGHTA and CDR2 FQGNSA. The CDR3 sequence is CASRLDRGLNTEAFF. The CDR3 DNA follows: TGTGCCAGCAGGTTAGACAGGGGGCTGAACACTGAAGCTTTCTTT.

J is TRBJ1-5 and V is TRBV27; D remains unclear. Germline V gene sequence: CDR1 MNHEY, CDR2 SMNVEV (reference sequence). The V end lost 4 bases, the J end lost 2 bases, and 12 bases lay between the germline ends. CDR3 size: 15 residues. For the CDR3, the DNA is TGTGCCAGCAGTTCAGGCATAGTCGGCAATCAGCCCCAGCATTTT. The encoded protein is CASSSGIVGNQPQHF.

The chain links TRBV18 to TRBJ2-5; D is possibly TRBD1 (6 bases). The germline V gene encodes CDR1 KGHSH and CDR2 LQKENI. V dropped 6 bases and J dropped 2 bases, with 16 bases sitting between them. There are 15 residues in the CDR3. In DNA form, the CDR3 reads TGTGCCAGCTCGCCATCTGGGACACTTCAAGAGACCCAGTACTTC. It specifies CASSPSGTLQETQYF.

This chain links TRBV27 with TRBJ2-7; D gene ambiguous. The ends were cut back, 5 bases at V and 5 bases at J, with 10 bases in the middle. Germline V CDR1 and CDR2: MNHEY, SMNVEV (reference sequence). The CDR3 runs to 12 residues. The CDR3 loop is CASSEDLHEQYF. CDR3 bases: TGTGCCAGCAGTGAGGATTTGCACGAGCAGTACTTC.

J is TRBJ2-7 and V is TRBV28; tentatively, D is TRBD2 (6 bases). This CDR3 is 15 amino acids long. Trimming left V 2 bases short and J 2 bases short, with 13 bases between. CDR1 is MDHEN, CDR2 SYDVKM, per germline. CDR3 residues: CASSLEERVTYEQYF. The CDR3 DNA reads TGTGCCAGCAGTTTAGAGGAGCGGGTAACCTACGAGCAGTACTTC.

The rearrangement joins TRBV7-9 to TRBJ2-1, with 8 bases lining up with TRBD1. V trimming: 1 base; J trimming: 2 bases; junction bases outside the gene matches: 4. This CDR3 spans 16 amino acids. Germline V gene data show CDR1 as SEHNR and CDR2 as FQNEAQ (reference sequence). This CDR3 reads CASSLVAGGAYNEQFF. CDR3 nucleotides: TGTGCCAGCAGCTTAGTGGCAGGGGGCGCCTACAATGAGCAGTTCTTC.

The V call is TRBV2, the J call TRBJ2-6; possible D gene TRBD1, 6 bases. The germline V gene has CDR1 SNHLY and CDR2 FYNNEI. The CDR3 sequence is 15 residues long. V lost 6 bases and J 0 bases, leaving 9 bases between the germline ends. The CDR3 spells CASRTGSSGANVLTF. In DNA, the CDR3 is TGTGCCAGCAGGACAGGCAGCTCTGGGGCCAACGTCCTGACTTTC.

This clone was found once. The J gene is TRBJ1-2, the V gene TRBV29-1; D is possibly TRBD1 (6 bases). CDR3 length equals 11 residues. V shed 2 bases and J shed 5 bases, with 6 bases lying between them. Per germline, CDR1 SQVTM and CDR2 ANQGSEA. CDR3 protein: CSVETGYGYTF. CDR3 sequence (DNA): TGCAGCGTTGAAACAGGGTATGGCTACACCTTC. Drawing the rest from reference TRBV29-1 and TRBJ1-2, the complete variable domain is SAVISQKPSRDICQRGTSLTIQCQVDSQVTMMFWYRQQPGQSLTLIATANQGSEATYESGFVIDKFPISRPNLTFSTLTVSNMSPEDSSIYLCSVETGYGYTFGSGTRLTVV.

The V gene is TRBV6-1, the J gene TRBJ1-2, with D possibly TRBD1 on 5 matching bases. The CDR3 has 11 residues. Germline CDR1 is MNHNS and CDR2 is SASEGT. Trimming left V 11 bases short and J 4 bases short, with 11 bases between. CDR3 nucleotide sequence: TGTGCCGCGGGACGGATCTATGGCTACACCTTC. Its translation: CAAGRIYGYTF.

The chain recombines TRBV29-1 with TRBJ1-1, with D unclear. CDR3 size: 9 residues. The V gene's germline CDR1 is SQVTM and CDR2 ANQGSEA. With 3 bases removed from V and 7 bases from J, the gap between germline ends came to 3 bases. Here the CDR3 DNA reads TGCAGCGTTGACGGTGAAGCTTTCTTT. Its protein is CSVDGEAFF.

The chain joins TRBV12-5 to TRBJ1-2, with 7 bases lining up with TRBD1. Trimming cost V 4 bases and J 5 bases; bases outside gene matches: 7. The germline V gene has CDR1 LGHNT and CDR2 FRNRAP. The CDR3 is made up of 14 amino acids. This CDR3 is CASGSGTVQYGYTF. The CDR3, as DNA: TGTGCTAGTGGTTCTGGGACAGTTCAATATGGCTACACCTTC.